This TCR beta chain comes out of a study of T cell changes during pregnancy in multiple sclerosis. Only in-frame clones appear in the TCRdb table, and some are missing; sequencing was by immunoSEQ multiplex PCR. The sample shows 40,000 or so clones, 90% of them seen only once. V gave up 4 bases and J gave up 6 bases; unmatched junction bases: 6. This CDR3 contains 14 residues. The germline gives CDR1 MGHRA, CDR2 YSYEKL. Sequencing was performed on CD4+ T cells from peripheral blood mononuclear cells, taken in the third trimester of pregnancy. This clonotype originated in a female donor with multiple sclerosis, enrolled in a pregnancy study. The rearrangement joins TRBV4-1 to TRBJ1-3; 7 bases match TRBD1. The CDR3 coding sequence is TGCGCCAGCAGCCTGACAGGGACGGAAAACACCATATATTTT. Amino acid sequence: CASSLTGTENTIYF.